Described below is a single T cell receptor beta chain sequence and its context. Cohort assignment relied on participant-reported clinical history. Recovered status applied to Cohort 3 donors who had two consecutive negative PCRs. It also applied to those with clearance or with symptom resolution. How the authors handled the data: Using reference gene primer amplification, nucleated cell counts were estimated. Libraries were prepared by immunoSEQ multiplex PCR; TCRdb keeps only in-frame clonotypes and omits some of them. The V and J calls and clone size were taken over from that table, and D and trimming were inferred from the DNA. Here the sample spans about 160,000 clones, about four fifths being singletons. The data were taken from a study of blood T cell repertoires in COVID-19. On the study more broadly: Acute and convalescent COVID-19 samples came from the United States, Italy and Spain.

V lost 6 bases to trimming and J lost 3 bases; unmatched junction nucleotides: 11. From germline, CDR1 is LNHDA and CDR2 SQIVND (reference sequence). The CDR3 consists of 16 residues. The specimen was PBMCs or T cells enriched from blood (not recorded which). The TCR originated in a woman in her fifties or sixties who had recovered from COVID-19. The chain carries TRBV19 and TRBJ1-2, with 9 bases fitting TRBD1. The CDR3 region is CASRGTGTGKYYGYTF. The CDR3 DNA reads as TGTGCCAGTAGAGGGACCGGGACAGGGAAGTACTATGGCTACACCTTC.